The source of this T cell receptor beta chain is a study of tumor-infiltrating lymphocytes in primary liver carcinoma. For blood RNA, unsorted whole blood served as the source, and germline DNA was extracted too. Prior to surgery, approximately 3.6 milliliters of peripheral blood were drawn. Broader study findings: Pairs comparing tumor with adjacent tissue or blood overlapped less than pairs drawn from tumor regions.

As for this clonotype: The antigen is undetermined.

The trim removed 6 bases at V and 4 bases at J, leaving 17 bases unmatched. Germline V gives CDR1 MNHEY, CDR2 SVGAGI. The CDR3 extends over 18 amino acids. Using a constant-region primer together with ProtoScript II reverse transcriptase, TCR beta cDNA was made from 500 ng of total RNA. Construction of TCR beta libraries relied on three successive nested multiplex PCR rounds employing slightly modified ARM-PCR. The first two PCR rounds used TRBV1-TRBV30 primers with a Cbeta primer, 9 to 10 cycles each. One entry per CDR3 protein results from TCRdb running MiXCR on the multiplex PCR reads. The sample consists of roughly 180,000 distinct CDR3 sequences, about 60% of them appearing once.

The sequence derives from a man aged 40-49 years with primary liver carcinoma and hepatitis B virus infection. The chain joins TRBV6-5 to TRBJ2-1, with 8 nucleotides matching TRBD2. Material: peripheral blood. In DNA form, the CDR3 reads TGTGCCAGCAGCCACTTAGGGGCGGGAGGCCTCCTTTACAATGAGCAGTTCTTC. Protein sequence: CASSHLGAGGLLYNEQFF.